This T cell receptor (beta chain) was obtained from a study of technical replicates of blood from a handful of donors. TCRdb keeps only in-frame clones here, not all; method: immunoSEQ multiplex PCR. The sample contains 12,000 to 15,000 clones, approximately 81% of which appear only once. The CDR3 extends over 16 amino acids. The germline gives CDR1 SGHTA, CDR2 FQGTGA. The V and J ends lost 5 bases and 5 bases respectively, with 22 bases between them. The specimen sequenced was PBMCs. The J gene is TRBJ2-7, the V gene TRBV7-3; no clear D gene. The receptor was isolated from a human donor in good health. For the CDR3, the DNA is TGTGCCAGCAGCCCGCAGGTTGTATTGACCCCGGACGAGCAGTACTTC. Translated: CASSPQVVLTPDEQYF. The full variable domain, completed using reference TRBV7-3 and TRBJ2-7, is GAGVSQTPSNKVTEKGKYVELRCDPISGHTALYWYRQSLGQGPEFLIYFQGTGAADDSGLPNDRFFAVRPEGSVSTLKIQRTERGDSAVYLCASSPQVVLTPDEQYFGPGTRLTVT.